The present T cell receptor beta chain was sequenced within a study of T cells in Graves' hyperthyroidism and ophthalmopathy. This clonotype has more than one count but fewer than ten. With a duration under 2 months, the hyperthyroidism was newly diagnosed in patients aged 18 to 65. Exclusion of patients followed from uncontrolled infection, other autoimmune disease, pregnancy or lactation. The source of the PBMCs was less than 12 ml of fresh peripheral blood. Using RNA transcripts as the source, TCR beta CDR3 regions were amplified. With the HTBI primer set, the TCR CDR3 went through a first round of RT-PCR. In TCRdb, the multiplex PCR reads were re-called with MiXCR into one record per CDR3 protein. In the table there are almost 600,000 distinct CDR3 sequences, about 15% of which are singletons. The source of this sequence is a woman under 40 with Graves' hyperthyroidism that later progressed to Graves' ophthalmopathy. Sequencing input: blood.

CDR3 sequence (DNA): TGTGCCAGCACCACCACCGGGGGTACCGGGGAGCTGTTTTTT. It codes for CASTTTGGTGELFF. V is TRBV28 and J is TRBJ2-2, with a tentative D call TRBD2 (6 bases). V was pared by 7 bases and J by 5 bases, with 14 bases between. The CDR3 runs 14 residues. Germline CDR1 is MDHEN and CDR2 is SYDVKM.